One and the same sample provided the 21 T cell receptor beta chains below, sequenced in a study of sequential checkpoint blockade in melanoma. Treatment described: randomized to nivolumab then ipilimumab (arm A) or the reverse (arm B). Libraries were prepared by immunoSEQ multiplex PCR; TCRdb keeps only in-frame clonotypes and omits some of them. The table shows 35,000 to 40,000 clones, with approximately 30% occurring only once. Sample: tumor tissue (inferred from file names), taken from a patient given nivolumab and ipilimumab in sequence. The receptor source for this set is a human donor with melanoma.

The chain couples TRBV19 to TRBJ1-2; D might be TRBD1 (5 bases). Trimming removed 9 bases from V and 4 bases from J, with 18 bases in between. CDR1 is LNHDA and CDR2 is SQIVND in the germline V gene (reference sequence). The CDR3 runs 14 residues. Here the CDR3 reads CASSGTLEGYGYTF. Written as DNA, the CDR3 is TGTGCCAGCAGCGGGACCTTAGAGGGCTATGGCTACACCTTC. The full variable domain, rest sourced from reference TRBV19 and TRBJ1-2, is DGGITQSPKYLFRKEGQNVTLSCEQNLNHDAMYWYRQDPGQGLRLIYYSQIVNDFQKGDIAEGYSVSREKKESFPLTVTSAQKNPTAFYLCASSGTLEGYGYTFGSGTRLTVV.

The V call is TRBV6-8, the J call TRBJ1-4; 7 bases align to TRBD1. After removal of 5 bases from V and 2 bases from J, the junction contained 14 bases not matched to a gene. This CDR3 contains 18 residues. The germline V gene encodes CDR1 MNHGY and CDR2 SAAAGT. The CDR3 coding sequence is TGTGCCAGCAGTGCGGGACAGTCGAAATCCTGGACTAATGAAAAACTGTTTTTT. It specifies CASSAGQSKSWTNEKLFF.

This clone came up a few times. The chain uses TRBV9 and TRBJ1-2; no definite D call. The V gene's germline CDR1 is SGDLS and CDR2 YYNGEE. The CDR3 has 14 residues. V was pared by 5 bases and J by 3 bases, with 14 bases between. As DNA, the CDR3 is TGTGCCAGCAGTTCGACACCATGGGACTATGGCTACACCTTC. This sequence encodes CASSSTPWDYGYTF.

The chain is built from TRBV5-1 and TRBJ2-5; TRBD2 agrees at 12 bases. The CDR3 loop spans 16 amino acids. Per the germline V gene, CDR1 is SGHRS and CDR2 is YFSETQ. V shed 2 bases and J 5 bases; nucleotides not matched to a gene: 7. The CDR3 DNA reads TGCGCCAGCAGCTTCGGCACTAGCGGGGGGTACGAGACCCAGTACTTC. Amino acids: CASSFGTSGGYETQYF.

The chain employs TRBV9 and TRBJ2-3, with D tentatively TRBD1 (5 bases). V dropped 5 bases and J dropped 1 base, with 14 bases sitting between them. CDR3 size: 15 residues. Per germline, CDR1 SGDLS and CDR2 YYNGEE. CDR3 sequence reads: CASSLGHAGTDTQYF. CDR3 in DNA: TGTGCCAGCAGTTTAGGACACGCCGGCACAGATACGCAGTATTTT.

V gene TRBV28 combines with J gene TRBJ1-5; D unresolved. Deletions cut 4 bases from V and 4 bases from J, with 11 bases between. The CDR3 contains 14 residues. CDR1 MDHEN and CDR2 SYDVKM come from the germline V gene. CDR3 coding DNA: TGTGCCAGCAGTTCTGGAGGGAGGAATCAGCCCCAGCATTTT. Protein: CASSSGGRNQPQHF.

V usage is TRBV30 and J usage is TRBJ2-2, with D unresolved. Trimming removed 4 bases at V and 5 bases at J, with 8 bases between. The CDR3 sequence is 12 residues long. CDR1 is GTSNPN and CDR2 is SVGIG in the germline V gene (reference sequence). CDR3 region: CAWTIETGELFF. For the CDR3, the DNA is TGTGCCTGGACCATAGAGACCGGGGAGCTGTTTTTT.

V is TRBV5-1 and J is TRBJ2-5; 7 positions match TRBD2. V was clipped by 4 bases and J by 0 bases; unmatched bases: 9. The CDR3 has 16 residues. CDR1 is SGHRS, CDR2 YFSETQ, per germline. The CDR3 nucleotides read TGCGCCAGCAGCCCAGGACTGGGGGGGTACCAAGAGACCCAGTACTTC. The encoded protein is CASSPGLGGYQETQYF.

This chain links TRBV30 with TRBJ2-2, with TRBD1 identical over 7 bases. V dropped 2 bases and J dropped 3; count of bases not matched to a gene: 3. The germline gives CDR1 GTSNPN, CDR2 SVGIG (reference sequence). The CDR3 is 14 amino acids. The CDR3 loop reads CAWSTGQHTGELFF. The CDR3 DNA reads TGTGCCTGGAGTACGGGACAGCACACCGGGGAGCTGTTTTTT.

This clone has only a few counts. The chain is built from TRBV28 and TRBJ1-2; D is possibly TRBD1 (6 bases). The V end lost 8 bases, the J end lost 4 bases, and 14 bases lay between the germline ends. The CDR3 length is 13 residues. Germline CDR1 and CDR2: MDHEN and SYDVKM. CDR3 nucleotide sequence: TGTGCCAGCTGGGGGGCGCCGACCTATGGCTACACCTTC. Translating it yields CASWGAPTYGYTF.

The chain couples TRBV14 to TRBJ2-5, with D tentatively TRBD1 or TRBD2 (5 bases each). The CDR3 extends over 14 amino acids. Germline V gene lookup returns CDR1 SGHDN and CDR2 FVKESK. Trimming left V 4 bases short and J 7 bases short, with 16 bases between. The CDR3 spells CASSRDGTHRTQYF. CDR3 nucleotide sequence: TGTGCCAGCAGCCGGGACGGGACCCACCGGACCCAGTACTTC.

This clone was seen only a few times. The chain is built from TRBV6-8 and TRBJ1-5; D gene ambiguous. V lost 2 bases to trimming and J lost 0 bases, with 5 bases between them. The CDR3 contains 14 residues. Germline V gene lookup returns CDR1 MNHGY and CDR2 SAAAGT. CDR3 amino acids: CASSYVGSNQPQHF. CDR3 bases: TGTGCCAGCAGTTACGTGGGTAGCAATCAGCCCCAGCATTTT.

This clone showed up many times. V gene TRBV11-3 combines with J gene TRBJ1-2; 7 bases are shared with TRBD1. CDR3 size: 14 residues. The J segment lost 3 bases and the V segment lost 6 bases, leaving 7 bases of the junction unmatched. CDR1 and CDR2 (germline): SGHNT, YENEEA. As DNA, the CDR3 is TGTGCCAGCAGTACCCAGGGGGGCGACTATGGCTACACCTTC. Its translation: CASSTQGGDYGYTF.

The chain uses TRBV10-3 and TRBJ2-3; 8 bases line up with TRBD2. This CDR3 has 14 amino acids. V lost 10 bases and J lost 5; bases outside the gene matches: 11. Germline-derived CDR1 and CDR2 are ENHRY and SYGVKD. CDR3 residues: CASEAGGSGDTQYF. The CDR3 DNA reads as TGTGCCAGCGAGGCGGGAGGCTCGGGAGATACGCAGTATTTT.

The chain joins TRBV19 to TRBJ2-5; D gene unclear. This CDR3 has 11 residues. V was clipped by 3 bases and J by 7 bases, with 6 bases between them. Germline assignment: CDR1 LNHDA and CDR2 SQIVND (reference sequence). The DNA of the CDR3 is TGTGCCAGTAGTATTGGGTGGACCCAGTACTTC. Translation gives CASSIGWTQYF.

The DNA of the CDR3 is TGTGCCAGCAGTTACATGCCTAGCGGCGGGGAGACCCAGTACTTC. This gives the protein CASSYMPSGGETQYF. The gene calls are TRBV6-8 and TRBJ2-5; TRBD2 agrees at 7 bases. From germline, CDR1 is MNHGY and CDR2 SAAAGT. The CDR3 has 15 residues. The V segment lost 2 bases and the J segment 5 bases; nucleotides outside the gene matches: 8.

This clone was detected a few times. The chain combines TRBV12-5 with TRBJ2-5; 8 bases agree with TRBD2. The CDR3 contains 16 residues. With 5 bases clipped from V and 5 bases from J, the junction kept 13 bases outside the gene matches. Germline CDR1 LGHNT, CDR2 FRNRAP. CDR3 sequence (DNA): TGTGCTAGTGGTCCAACCCTCCGCGGGGGGCGGGAGACCCAGTACTTC. This encodes CASGPTLRGGRETQYF. Supplemented by reference TRBV12-5 and TRBJ2-5, the full variable domain reads DARVTQTPRHKVTEMGQEVTMRCQPILGHNTVFWYRQTMMQGLELLAYFRNRAPLDDSGMPKDRFSAEMPDATLATLKIQPSEPRDSAVYFCASGPTLRGGRETQYFGPGTRLLVL.

The V call is TRBV9, the J call TRBJ2-1, with TRBD2 identical over 9 bases. J gave up 6 bases and V 0 bases, and 10 bases lay outside the gene matches. The CDR3 covers 17 residues. From germline, CDR1 is SGDLS and CDR2 YYNGEE. As DNA, the CDR3 is TGTGCCAGCAGCGTAGCAATCGGGAGCGGGAGGATCAATGAGCAGTTCTTC. Its translation: CASSVAIGSGRINEQFF.

The chain joins TRBV9 to TRBJ2-3; 7 nucleotides match TRBD2. This CDR3 has 16 amino acids. Germline V gene lookup returns CDR1 SGDLS and CDR2 YYNGEE. Germline trimming cut 3 bases from V and 4 bases from J; bases unmatched to any gene: 11. The CDR3 reads CASSASLGGAADTQYF. The CDR3 region has the DNA TGTGCCAGCAGCGCCTCCTTGGGAGGGGCCGCAGATACGCAGTATTTT.

This clone was detected only a few times. The chain links TRBV12-2 to TRBJ1-5; TRBD1, the table's D call, was not compared with the DNA. TRBV12-2 is marked as a pseudogene. This CDR3 spans 15 amino acids. The CDR3 sequence is CATDAGHISNQPQHF. The CDR3 nucleotides are TGTGCCACCGACGCAGGGCATATTAGCAATCAGCCCCAGCATTTT.

This chain links TRBV30 with TRBJ2-1; no definite D call. CDR3 length: 12 residues. V was shortened by 4 bases and J by 9 bases, with 13 bases between the two germline ends. Germline values: CDR1 GTSNPN, CDR2 SVGIG (reference sequence). The CDR3 reads CAWTGGEAEQFF. For the CDR3, the DNA is TGTGCCTGGACTGGTGGCGAGGCTGAGCAGTTCTTC.